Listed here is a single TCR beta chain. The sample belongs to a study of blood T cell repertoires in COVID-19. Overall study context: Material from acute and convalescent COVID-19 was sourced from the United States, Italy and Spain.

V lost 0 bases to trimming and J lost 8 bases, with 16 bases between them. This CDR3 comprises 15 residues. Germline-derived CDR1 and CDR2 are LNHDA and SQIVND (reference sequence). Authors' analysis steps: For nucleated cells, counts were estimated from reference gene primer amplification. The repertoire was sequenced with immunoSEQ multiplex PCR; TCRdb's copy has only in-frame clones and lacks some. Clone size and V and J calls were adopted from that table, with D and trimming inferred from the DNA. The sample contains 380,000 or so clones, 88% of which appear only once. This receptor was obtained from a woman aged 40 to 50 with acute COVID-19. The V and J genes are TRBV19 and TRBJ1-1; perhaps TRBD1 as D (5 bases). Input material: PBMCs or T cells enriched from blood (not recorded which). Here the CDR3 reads CASSIDRSRQPEAFF. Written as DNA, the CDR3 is TGTGCCAGTAGTATAGACCGCTCTCGACAGCCCGAAGCTTTCTTT.